Detailed here is one T cell receptor beta chain. Its antigen remains unknown. This sample was included in a study of lymphopenia after photon versus proton radiotherapy. Regarding the study as a whole: After lymphocyte nadir, photon-treated repertoires showed oligoclonal expansion, especially CD8+ Temra. Authors raise, but do not show, better survival with proton therapy. Photon-treated patients lost naive T cells and TCR diversity; proton-treated stayed stable.

Method: immunoSEQ multiplex PCR; TCRdb's copy keeps in-frame clones and lacks some. The sample contains 35,000 to 50,000 clones, about 85% of which appear only once. Sequencing was performed on peripheral blood, taken from a patient treated with proton-based radiotherapy. The receptor's source is a woman aged 70-85 years with pancreatic cancer.

CDR3 nucleotide sequence: TGTGCCAGCAGTTCCTCCGCAGGGGGCTACTATGGCTACACCTTC. Protein: CASSSSAGGYYGYTF. This rearrangement joins TRBV6-5 to TRBJ1-2; 8 bases align to TRBD1. The CDR3 has 15 amino acids. V gave up 4 bases and J gave up 3 bases; unmatched junction bases: 7. Germline V gives CDR1 MNHEY, CDR2 SVGAGI.